This TCR beta chain appears in the sequencing data of a study of T cell responses to AZD1222 COVID-19 vaccine. About this clone: Its antigen remains unidentified.

Measured with immunoSEQ multiplex PCR; TCRdb has only the in-frame clones, and not every one. The repertoire has some 200,000 clones, about 94% of them found once; the top ten carry about 1%. General study findings and limits: As reported, nearly half of all spike-specific TCRs target variant regions that are unmutated. Mostly white British, mostly female donors; authors suggested clonal diversity may be underestimated. Recipients of two AZD1222 doses showed rising Spike-specific TCR breadth and depth. Every sample of the repertoires postdated the peak T cell response.

This CDR3 comprises 12 residues. Trimming stripped 3 bases from V and 8 bases from J, with 9 bases between. Sequencing used peripheral blood, obtained 28 days after the second AZD1222 dose. The TCR was taken from an adult who received the AZD1222 COVID-19 vaccine. J is TRBJ2-3 and V is TRBV12-3 or TRBV12-4, with D perhaps TRBD1 or TRBD2 (5 bases each). CDR3 region: CASSFEGRTQYF. As DNA, the CDR3 is TGTGCCAGCAGTTTTGAGGGACGTACGCAGTATTTT.